The rows below give T cell receptor beta chains drawn from one sample of a study of blood T cells in healthy people across ages. TCRdb ran MiXCR on the 5' RACE reads and lists one entry per CDR3 protein. The sample contains roughly 1.5 million distinct CDR3 sequences, about 45% of which appear only once. The source material was blood. The receptor source for this set is a woman younger than 35 in good health. The CDR3 runs from the conserved cysteine through the conserved F or W. Each record gives: V gene, J gene, D gene, clone size, CDR3 DNA, CDR3 protein. The D gene is left open where the match is weak. Rows may omit the clone size; those that give it use once, few, many or a size class.

v_gene: TRBV29-1
j_gene: TRBJ2-3
d_gene: TRBD2
abundance: few
CDR3nt: TGCAGCGTTCGCGGAGATAGGTCTAGCGGGAGCACAGATACGCAGTATTTT
CDR3aa: CSVRGDRSSGSTDTQYF

v_gene: TRBV6-6
j_gene: TRBJ2-7
d_gene: .
abundance: few
CDR3nt: TGTGCCAGCATGTCGGGCATCAGGAGATCCTACGAGCAGTACTTC
CDR3aa: CASMSGIRRSYEQYF

v_gene: TRBV9
j_gene: TRBJ2-5
d_gene: .
abundance: .
CDR3nt: TGTGCCAGCAGCCCCCGGGGAGATACCCGTCAAGAGACCCAGTACTTC
CDR3aa: CASSPRGDTRQETQYF

v_gene: TRBV7-9
j_gene: TRBJ1-5
d_gene: .
abundance: .
CDR3nt: TGTGCCAGCAGCTTACCGGATGGGCCCCAGCATTTT
CDR3aa: CASSLPDGPQHF

v_gene: TRBV20-1
j_gene: TRBJ2-7
d_gene: .
abundance: few
CDR3nt: TGCAGTGCAGCCCCCCAGCCAGATTTCTACGAGCAGTACTTC
CDR3aa: CSAAPQPDFYEQYF

v_gene: TRBV12-3/TRBV12-4
j_gene: TRBJ1-1
d_gene: .
abundance: .
CDR3nt: TGTGCCAGCACCGCTTTGAACACTGAAGCTTTCTTT
CDR3aa: CASTALNTEAFF

v_gene: TRBV6-5
j_gene: TRBJ1-2
d_gene: .
abundance: .
CDR3nt: TGTGCCAGCAGTTACACCGGGACGCACGACTATGGCTACACCTTC
CDR3aa: CASSYTGTHDYGYTF

v_gene: TRBV27
j_gene: TRBJ2-1
d_gene: .
abundance: .
CDR3nt: TGTGCCAGCAGTTTCCAGCCCCCTCATGAGCAGTTCTTC
CDR3aa: CASSFQPPHEQFF

v_gene: TRBV7-2
j_gene: TRBJ1-5
d_gene: .
abundance: .
CDR3nt: TGTGCCTGCAGCCTAGAGGCGTCCACAGAGAACCCCCAGCATTTT
CDR3aa: CACSLEASTENPQHF

v_gene: TRBV4-2
j_gene: TRBJ1-2
d_gene: .
abundance: .
CDR3nt: TGTGCCAGCAGCCAAGATCGGCCCGTCGCCCATGGCTACACCTTC
CDR3aa: CASSQDRPVAHGYTF

v_gene: TRBV2
j_gene: TRBJ2-3
d_gene: TRBD2
abundance: .
CDR3nt: TGTGCCAGCAGTTTGAAGCGGGGGGGCCTCACAGATACGCAGTATTTT
CDR3aa: CASSLKRGGLTDTQYF

v_gene: TRBV27
j_gene: TRBJ2-7
d_gene: .
abundance: .
CDR3nt: TGTGCCAGCAGTCACAAGGGCCTACCCTTATACGAGCAGTACTTC
CDR3aa: CASSHKGLPLYEQYF

v_gene: TRBV11-2
j_gene: TRBJ1-1
d_gene: .
abundance: .
CDR3nt: TGTGCCAGCAGCTTATTTAGGGGGAACACTGAAGCTTTCTTT
CDR3aa: CASSLFRGNTEAFF

v_gene: TRBV12-3/TRBV12-4
j_gene: TRBJ2-1
d_gene: TRBD1
abundance: .
CDR3nt: TGTGCCAGCACAAGGGGGACAGCCAAGTACAATGAGCAGTTCTTC
CDR3aa: CASTRGTAKYNEQFF

v_gene: TRBV29-1
j_gene: TRBJ1-2
d_gene: TRBD1
abundance: .
CDR3nt: TGCAGCGCGACAGGGGTAGAGGGCTACACCTTC
CDR3aa: CSATGVEGYTF

v_gene: TRBV28
j_gene: TRBJ2-7
d_gene: .
abundance: .
CDR3nt: TGTGCCAGCAGTCTTCGGACTAACGGGGGCTACGAGCAGTACTTC
CDR3aa: CASSLRTNGGYEQYF

v_gene: TRBV18
j_gene: TRBJ1-1
d_gene: .
abundance: few
CDR3nt: TGTGCCAGCTCACCGGGTCGCAGGGGCCCCTTCGACGCTTTCTTT
CDR3aa: CASSPGRRGPFDAFF

v_gene: TRBV21-1
j_gene: TRBJ1-3
d_gene: .
abundance: .
CDR3nt: TGTGCCAGCAGCAACCTCCAAAAATGCTCTGGAAACACCATATATTTT
CDR3aa: CASSNLQKCSGNTIYF

v_gene: TRBV4-3
j_gene: TRBJ1-1
d_gene: TRBD1
abundance: few
CDR3nt: TGCGCCAGCAGTCAAGACAGGGTCGGGAACACTGAAGCTTTCTTT
CDR3aa: CASSQDRVGNTEAFF

v_gene: TRBV29-1
j_gene: TRBJ2-5
d_gene: TRBD1
abundance: .
CDR3nt: TGCAGCGTTGAAGATCCCAGGGGGCTGTACTTC
CDR3aa: CSVEDPRGLYF

v_gene: TRBV7-2
j_gene: TRBJ2-1
d_gene: .
abundance: .
CDR3nt: TGTGCCAGCAGCTTAGTAGGGATTAATTTTAATGAGCAGTTCTTC
CDR3aa: CASSLVGINFNEQFF

v_gene: TRBV7-9
j_gene: TRBJ2-5
d_gene: TRBD2
abundance: .
CDR3nt: TGTGCCAGCAGCTTATCGGGACTACCGCAAGAGACCCAGTACTTC
CDR3aa: CASSLSGLPQETQYF

v_gene: TRBV4-3
j_gene: TRBJ2-7
d_gene: .
abundance: .
CDR3nt: TGCGCCAGCAGCCAAGAATTGGATCCTTACTACGAGCAGTACTTC
CDR3aa: CASSQELDPYYEQYF

v_gene: TRBV6-6
j_gene: TRBJ2-5
d_gene: TRBD1
abundance: few
CDR3nt: TGTGCCAGCAGTTACCCACGGGACAGGGGCGGGTCAGAGCCCCAGTACTTC
CDR3aa: CASSYPRDRGGSEPQYF

v_gene: TRBV12-3/TRBV12-4
j_gene: TRBJ1-5
d_gene: TRBD1
abundance: many
CDR3nt: TGTGCCAGCAGCACCCTGACAGGGGTCGATAGCAATCAGCCCCAGCATTTT
CDR3aa: CASSTLTGVDSNQPQHF

v_gene: TRBV10-3
j_gene: TRBJ2-7
d_gene: TRBD1
abundance: few
CDR3nt: TGTGCCATCAGTGGCCAGGGGGCCTACGAGCAGTACTTC
CDR3aa: CAISGQGAYEQYF

v_gene: TRBV5-5
j_gene: TRBJ2-7
d_gene: TRBD2
abundance: .
CDR3nt: TGTGCCAGCAGCTTGGCGGTTAGCGGGGGTGACAATGAGCAGTACTTC
CDR3aa: CASSLAVSGGDNEQYF

v_gene: TRBV24-1
j_gene: TRBJ2-1
d_gene: .
abundance: few
CDR3nt: TGTGCCACCAGTGATTTTAAGACTCTCCGCTACAATGAGCAGTTCTTC
CDR3aa: CATSDFKTLRYNEQFF

v_gene: TRBV3-1
j_gene: TRBJ1-6
d_gene: TRBD1
abundance: .
CDR3nt: TGTGCCAGCGGATCGGACAGGGAAAATTCACCCCTCCACTTT
CDR3aa: CASGSDRENSPLHF

v_gene: TRBV21-1
j_gene: TRBJ1-1
d_gene: .
abundance: .
CDR3nt: TGTGCCAGCAGCAACGGCGGGCTCTACACTGAAGCTTTCTTT
CDR3aa: CASSNGGLYTEAFF

v_gene: TRBV28
j_gene: TRBJ2-7
d_gene: TRBD1
abundance: .
CDR3nt: TGTGCCAGTTCTACCAGGGGGAACTACGAGCAGTACTTC
CDR3aa: CASSTRGNYEQYF

v_gene: TRBV20-1
j_gene: TRBJ2-1
d_gene: TRBD2
abundance: .
CDR3nt: TGCAGTGCCACCGGACTAGCGGGGGCAATTAGAGGGGAGACCCAGTTCTTC
CDR3aa: CSATGLAGAIRGETQFF

v_gene: TRBV5-1
j_gene: TRBJ2-3
d_gene: .
abundance: few
CDR3nt: TGCGCCAGCAGCATCGGAATCACAGATACGCAGTATTTT
CDR3aa: CASSIGITDTQYF

v_gene: TRBV6-5
j_gene: TRBJ1-5
d_gene: .
abundance: .
CDR3nt: TGTGCCAGCAGTATCGGACAGTACAATCAGCCCCAGCATTTT
CDR3aa: CASSIGQYNQPQHF

v_gene: TRBV4-1
j_gene: TRBJ2-5
d_gene: .
abundance: .
CDR3nt: TGCGCCAGCACCTCCGGCATAGGCCAAGAGACCCAGTACTTC
CDR3aa: CASTSGIGQETQYF

v_gene: TRBV28
j_gene: TRBJ2-6
d_gene: TRBD1
abundance: many
CDR3nt: TGTGCCAGCAGTAGTACAGGGGTGGGGGCCAACGTCCTGACTTTC
CDR3aa: CASSSTGVGANVLTF

v_gene: TRBV15
j_gene: TRBJ2-7
d_gene: TRBD1
abundance: few
CDR3nt: TGTGCCACCAGCAGAGATCTTGGACAGGGCAACGAGCAGTACTTC
CDR3aa: CATSRDLGQGNEQYF

v_gene: TRBV4-3
j_gene: TRBJ2-1
d_gene: TRBD2
abundance: few
CDR3nt: TGCGCCAGCAGCCAAGAATGGCCTAGCGGGGCCTACAATGAGCAGTTCTTC
CDR3aa: CASSQEWPSGAYNEQFF

v_gene: TRBV20-1
j_gene: TRBJ2-1
d_gene: TRBD1
abundance: few
CDR3nt: TGCAGTGCTATTCCTCGGTCGGGACAGGTCTACAATGAGCAGTTCTTC
CDR3aa: CSAIPRSGQVYNEQFF

v_gene: TRBV24-1
j_gene: TRBJ2-1
d_gene: TRBD1
abundance: .
CDR3nt: TGTGCCACCATACAGAGCGGGACAGGGGGCACTGAGCAGTTCTTC
CDR3aa: CATIQSGTGGTEQFF

v_gene: TRBV28
j_gene: TRBJ2-5
d_gene: TRBD2
abundance: few
CDR3nt: TGTGCCAGCACTCCTACTACTGCGGGAGGGCAGACCCAGTACTTC
CDR3aa: CASTPTTAGGQTQYF

v_gene: TRBV15
j_gene: TRBJ2-1
d_gene: TRBD2
abundance: few
CDR3nt: TGTGCCACCAGCAGTCACATGGGCGGGAGCTCCTACAATGAGCAGTTCTTC
CDR3aa: CATSSHMGGSSYNEQFF

v_gene: TRBV7-8
j_gene: TRBJ2-1
d_gene: .
abundance: .
CDR3nt: TGTGCCAGCCAGAATGGGGGGAGCTTCTACAATGAGCAGTTCTTC
CDR3aa: CASQNGGSFYNEQFF

v_gene: TRBV19
j_gene: TRBJ2-6
d_gene: .
abundance: few
CDR3nt: TGTGCCAGTATCGGGTTAGGGACCAGTTCTGATGGGGCCAACGTCCTGACTTTC
CDR3aa: CASIGLGTSSDGANVLTF

v_gene: TRBV7-9
j_gene: TRBJ2-3
d_gene: .
abundance: .
CDR3nt: TGTGCCAGCAGCTCGAGGGGCGGACAGCCCACAGATACGCAGTATTTT
CDR3aa: CASSSRGGQPTDTQYF

v_gene: TRBV7-9
j_gene: TRBJ1-1
d_gene: TRBD1
abundance: few
CDR3nt: TGTGCCAGCAGCTTAAACCGTTGGACAGGCGAAGCTTTCTTT
CDR3aa: CASSLNRWTGEAFF

v_gene: TRBV7-9
j_gene: TRBJ2-4
d_gene: TRBD2
abundance: .
CDR3nt: TGTGCCAGCAGCTCGGTTAGACGGGAGGGCCTCCACATTCAGTACTTC
CDR3aa: CASSSVRREGLHIQYF

v_gene: TRBV20-1
j_gene: TRBJ1-5
d_gene: TRBD1
abundance: few
CDR3nt: TGCAGTGCACACCAGGGGGGGATTCAGCCCCAGCATTTT
CDR3aa: CSAHQGGIQPQHF

v_gene: TRBV12-3/TRBV12-4
j_gene: TRBJ2-3
d_gene: .
abundance: few
CDR3nt: TGTGCCAGCAGTTTTTCTCTAGCGGATACGCAGTATTTT
CDR3aa: CASSFSLADTQYF

v_gene: TRBV27
j_gene: TRBJ2-7
d_gene: .
abundance: few
CDR3nt: TGTGCCAGCAGTTACGTAGCTGGGTACGAGCAGTACTTC
CDR3aa: CASSYVAGYEQYF

v_gene: TRBV10-3
j_gene: TRBJ2-6
d_gene: TRBD1
abundance: .
CDR3nt: TGTGCCATCAGAAGAACAGGGGGCTTCAATTCTGGGGCCAACGTCCTGACTTTC
CDR3aa: CAIRRTGGFNSGANVLTF

v_gene: TRBV29-1
j_gene: TRBJ2-3
d_gene: .
abundance: .
CDR3nt: TGCAGCGTGCATGAGGCGCAAGCAGATACGCAGTATTTT
CDR3aa: CSVHEAQADTQYF

v_gene: TRBV9
j_gene: TRBJ1-1
d_gene: .
abundance: few
CDR3nt: TGTGCCAGCAGCGTAGATGCCGCGGGGACTGAAGCTTTCTTT
CDR3aa: CASSVDAAGTEAFF

v_gene: TRBV20-1
j_gene: TRBJ2-1
d_gene: TRBD1
abundance: .
CDR3nt: TGCAGTGCTAGAGATCGGGGACAGGGGTTTTACAATGAGCAGTTCTTC
CDR3aa: CSARDRGQGFYNEQFF

v_gene: TRBV5-6
j_gene: TRBJ2-7
d_gene: TRBD1
abundance: .
CDR3nt: TGTGCCAGCAGCTTGTCGGCAGGGGGACGTGAGCAGTACTTC
CDR3aa: CASSLSAGGREQYF

v_gene: TRBV7-6
j_gene: TRBJ2-1
d_gene: TRBD1
abundance: .
CDR3nt: TGTGCCAGCAGCCCATATGGGACAGCCTACGAGCAGTTCTTC
CDR3aa: CASSPYGTAYEQFF

v_gene: TRBV29-1
j_gene: TRBJ1-1
d_gene: .
abundance: .
CDR3nt: TGCAGCGCCAGAGAAAGGGGGATTAACACTGAAGCTTTCTTT
CDR3aa: CSARERGINTEAFF

v_gene: TRBV9
j_gene: TRBJ1-1
d_gene: .
abundance: .
CDR3nt: TGTGCCAGCAGCGTGGGGACACAAGGGAGGGGACTTGATGAAGCTTTCTTT
CDR3aa: CASSVGTQGRGLDEAFF